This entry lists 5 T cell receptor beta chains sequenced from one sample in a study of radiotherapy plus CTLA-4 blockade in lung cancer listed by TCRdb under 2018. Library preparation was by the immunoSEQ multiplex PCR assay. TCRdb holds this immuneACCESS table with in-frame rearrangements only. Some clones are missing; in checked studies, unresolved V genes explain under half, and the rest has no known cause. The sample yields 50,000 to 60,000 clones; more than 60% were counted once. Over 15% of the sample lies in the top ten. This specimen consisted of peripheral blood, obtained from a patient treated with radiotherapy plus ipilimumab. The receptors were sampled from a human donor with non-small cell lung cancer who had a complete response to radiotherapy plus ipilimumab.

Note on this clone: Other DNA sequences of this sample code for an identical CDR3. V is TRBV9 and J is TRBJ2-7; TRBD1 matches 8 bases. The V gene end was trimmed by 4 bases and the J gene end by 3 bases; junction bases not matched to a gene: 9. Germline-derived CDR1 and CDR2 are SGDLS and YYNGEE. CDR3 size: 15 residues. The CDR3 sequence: CASSKGGQGDYEQYF. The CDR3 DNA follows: TGTGCCAGCAGCAAAGGTGGACAGGGTGACTACGAGCAGTACTTC.

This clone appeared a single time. This CDR3 reads CASSRRGKDEQFF. For the CDR3, the DNA is TGTGCCAGCAGCCGAAGGGGGAAGGATGAGCAGTTCTTC. J is TRBJ2-1 and V is TRBV7-8; the D gene is possibly TRBD1 (6 bases). Looked up from germline, CDR1 is SGHVS and CDR2 is FQNEAQ. V was pared by 5 bases and J by 8 bases, with 13 bases between. The CDR3 has 13 residues.

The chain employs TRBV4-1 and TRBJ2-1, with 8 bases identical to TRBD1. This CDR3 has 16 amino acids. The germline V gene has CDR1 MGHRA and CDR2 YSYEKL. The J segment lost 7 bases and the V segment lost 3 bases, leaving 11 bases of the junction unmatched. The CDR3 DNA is TGCGCCAGCAGCCATCTTCCGTTCGACAGGGGAAATGAGCAGTTCTTC. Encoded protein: CASSHLPFDRGNEQFF.

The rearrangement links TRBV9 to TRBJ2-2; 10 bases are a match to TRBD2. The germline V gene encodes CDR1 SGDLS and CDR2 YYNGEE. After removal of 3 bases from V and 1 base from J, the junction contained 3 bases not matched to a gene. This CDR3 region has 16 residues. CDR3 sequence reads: CASSASSGGNTGELFF. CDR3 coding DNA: TGTGCCAGCAGCGCCTCTAGCGGGGGGAACACCGGGGAGCTGTTTTTT.

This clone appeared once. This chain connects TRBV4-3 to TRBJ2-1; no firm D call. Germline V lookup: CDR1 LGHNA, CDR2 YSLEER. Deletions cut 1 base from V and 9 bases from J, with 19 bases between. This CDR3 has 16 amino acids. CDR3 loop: CASSQVTPRGPGEQFF. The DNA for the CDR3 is TGCGCCAGCAGCCAAGTCACCCCTCGAGGCCCCGGTGAGCAGTTCTTC.